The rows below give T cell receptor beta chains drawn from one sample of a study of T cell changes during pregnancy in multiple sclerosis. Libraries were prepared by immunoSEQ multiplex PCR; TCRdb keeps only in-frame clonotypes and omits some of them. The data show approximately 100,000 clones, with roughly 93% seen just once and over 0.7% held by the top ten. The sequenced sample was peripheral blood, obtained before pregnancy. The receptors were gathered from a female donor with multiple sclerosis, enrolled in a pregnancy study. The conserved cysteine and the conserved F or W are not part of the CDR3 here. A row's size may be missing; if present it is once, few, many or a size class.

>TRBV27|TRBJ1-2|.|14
ASSLSGAGVSYGYT
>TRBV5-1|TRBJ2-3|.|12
ASSLGQNQDTQY
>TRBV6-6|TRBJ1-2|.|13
ASSYSRLLVYGYT
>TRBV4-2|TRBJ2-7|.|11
ASSQHPGAEQY
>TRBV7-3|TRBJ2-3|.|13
ASSDTGLGVDTQY
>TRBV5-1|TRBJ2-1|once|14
ASSLEAARSYNEQF
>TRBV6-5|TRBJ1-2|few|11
ASSYTANYGYT
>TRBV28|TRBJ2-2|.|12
ASSPGGFTGELF
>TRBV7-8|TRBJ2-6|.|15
ASSSSGGGSGANVLT
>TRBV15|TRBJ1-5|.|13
ATSRQGASNQPQH
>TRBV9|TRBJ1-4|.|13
ASSPNRDTTEKLF
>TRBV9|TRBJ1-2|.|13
ASSVALGTGMGYT
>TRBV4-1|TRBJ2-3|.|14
ASSPSLRGSTDTQY
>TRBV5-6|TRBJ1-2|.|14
ASSFGTGGWVYGYT
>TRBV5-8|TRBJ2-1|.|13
ASTRSRSSYNEQF
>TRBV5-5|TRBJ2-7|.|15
ASSLSLGQPSSYEQY
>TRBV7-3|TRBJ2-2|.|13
ASSGTAKNTGELF
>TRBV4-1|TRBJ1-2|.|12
ASSPGTANYGYT
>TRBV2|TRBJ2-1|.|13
ASSTELADVKEQF
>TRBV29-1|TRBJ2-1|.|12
SVESDRRNNEQF
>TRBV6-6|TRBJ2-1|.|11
ASSLTSVGEQF
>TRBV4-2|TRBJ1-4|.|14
ASSQVLAGANEKLF
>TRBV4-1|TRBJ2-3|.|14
ASSQLLATSTDTQY
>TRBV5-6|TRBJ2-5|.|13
ASSLIAGVGATQY
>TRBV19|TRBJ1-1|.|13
ASSALIAGNTEAF
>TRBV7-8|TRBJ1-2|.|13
ASSLAEQGDYGYT
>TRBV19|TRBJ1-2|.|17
ASSGVYIRWGEENYGYT
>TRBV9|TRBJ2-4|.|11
ASSPGLRDIQY
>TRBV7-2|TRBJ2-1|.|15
ASSLVASGSSYNEQF
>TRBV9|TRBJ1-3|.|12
ASSEQGTGNTIY
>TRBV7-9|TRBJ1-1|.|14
ASSQGSGRLNTEAF
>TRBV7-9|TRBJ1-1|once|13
ASSQGQWGGTEAF
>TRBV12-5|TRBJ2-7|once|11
ASGTSGTYEQY
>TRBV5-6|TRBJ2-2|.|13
ASSLFRDRTGELF
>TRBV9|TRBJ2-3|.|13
ASSVGSSWADTQY
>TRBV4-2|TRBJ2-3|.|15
ASSQGRELESVDTQY
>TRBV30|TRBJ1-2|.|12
ACLLTTGNYGYT
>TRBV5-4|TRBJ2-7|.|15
ASGTRVRGQAIYEQY
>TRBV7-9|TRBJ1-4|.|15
ASSLLGTGATNEKLF
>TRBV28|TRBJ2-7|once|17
ASRGQGYPGGVSSYEQY
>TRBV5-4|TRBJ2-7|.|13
ASSLAAEGIYEQY
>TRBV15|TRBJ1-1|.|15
ATSRASGRRRNTEAF
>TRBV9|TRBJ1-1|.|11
ASSRDRNTEAF
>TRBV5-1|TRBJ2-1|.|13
ASSLGLAGMDEQF
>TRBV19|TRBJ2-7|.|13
ASSIAGGNSYEQY